This T cell receptor beta chain is drawn from a study of T cell repertoires in cytomegalovirus infection. Study as a whole: Public signatures in TCR beta pointed to CMV infection and matching HLA type.

The CDR3 loop spans 14 amino acids. CDR1 and CDR2 (germline): SGHAT, FQNNGV. The V end lost 1 base, the J end lost 5 bases, and 9 bases lay between the germline ends. As for this clonotype: Antigen unknown.

TCRdb re-derived calls from the reads in MiXCR, one entry per CDR3 protein. The sample comprises 550,000 to 850,000 distinct CDR3 sequences, about 30% of which are singletons, and roughly 20% rests with the top ten. Sequenced here: cultured PBMCs, sampled from culture after CMV antigen stimulation. The V and J genes are TRBV11-2 and TRBJ2-4, with D maybe TRBD2 (7 bases). This TCR was sampled from a human donor in good health (CMV status not recorded). Some clones in this sample may be carry-over from other donors' samples. The CDR3 sequence is CASSLAGGENIQYF. CDR3 nucleotides: TGTGCCAGCAGCTTAGCGGGGGGCGAAAACATTCAGTACTTC. Full variable domain (missing parts from reference TRBV11-2 and TRBJ2-4): EAGVAQSPRYKIIEKRQSVAFWCNPISGHATLYWYQQILGQGPKLLIQFQNNGVVDDSQLPKDRFSAERLKGVDSTLKIQPAKLEDSAVYLCASSLAGGENIQYFGAGTRLSVL.